The present TCR beta chain was sequenced within a study of blood T cell repertoires in COVID-19 (dated by TCRdb to the early 2020s). In the study overall: Samples from collaborators originated in the United States, Italy and Spain and spanned both the acute and convalescent phases of COVID-19. Samples came from the ongoing ImmuneRACE study (first 160 participants) plus 1,254 subjects from 6 global collaborators. Where available, HLA class I and class II types were taken from metadata supplied by the sample provider and were not determined by assay-based typing. Nearly every sample came with metadata listing a de-identified subject ID, COVID-19 status, age in years and sex. The material from the prospective study consisted of cDNA or gDNA derived from T cells, B-cell-depleted T cells, or PBMCs. The repertoires were released in a freely available public database intended as a resource for research on the immune response to SARS-CoV-2. Deeply sampled blood TCRbeta repertoires from subjects exposed to, actively infected with, or recovered from COVID-19 were included in the dataset. Overall study results and their limits: The quantity of clinical and demographic metadata differed by source and by participant and was supplied without curation.

The immunoSEQ Assay, a bias-controlled multiplex PCR, was used to amplify TCRbeta CDR3 regions from genomic DNA. From the authors' description of their analysis: Within the assay, amplification of reference gene primers was used to estimate how many nucleated cells each sample contained. To quantify the absolute abundance of each unique TCRbeta CDR3 rearrangement, sequence reads were collapsed and filtered. For each sample, productive Simpson clonality was calculated as the square root of Simpson's diversity index across productive rearrangements. The clones in this table, taken by TCRdb from immuneACCESS, are in-frame only. Not every clone is retained; where verified, under half of the shortfall comes from an unresolved V gene, and the cause of the rest is unknown. That table gives V, J and clone size, and the DNA gave D and trimming. In this sample the table shows more than 130,000 clones, approximately 84% of which occur a single time. Of the sample, about 9.3% falls within the top ten clones.

Whole blood was collected in K2EDTA tubes by collaborating institutions according to the institutions' own protocols. For TCRbeta analysis, collaborators shipped samples in one of three forms: frozen whole blood, isolated PBMCs, or DNA extracted from either of those sample types. As regards this clone: No cognate antigen has been identified for it. No base quality values were provided; no much bigger clone lies one nucleotide off.

Relative to germline, V is missing 0 bases and J is missing 5 bases, with 6 bases of the junction outside any gene match. CDR1 and CDR2 are drawn from the germline V gene: SGDLS, YYNGEE. Including the terminal cysteine and phenylalanine, the CDR3 comprises 15 residues. The DNA shown is the 45-base CDR3, in frame from base 1. Sequenced: peripheral blood. Here the chain combines TRBV9 and TRBJ2-5; 8 central bases correspond to TRBD1. The receptor's source is a woman aged 80 or older in a cohort sampled during active or convalescent COVID-19. The CDR3 amino acid sequence is: CASSVEAGGGETQYF. In nucleotides, the sequence is TGTGCCAGCAGCGTAGAGGCAGGGGGCGGGGAGACCCAGTACTTC.